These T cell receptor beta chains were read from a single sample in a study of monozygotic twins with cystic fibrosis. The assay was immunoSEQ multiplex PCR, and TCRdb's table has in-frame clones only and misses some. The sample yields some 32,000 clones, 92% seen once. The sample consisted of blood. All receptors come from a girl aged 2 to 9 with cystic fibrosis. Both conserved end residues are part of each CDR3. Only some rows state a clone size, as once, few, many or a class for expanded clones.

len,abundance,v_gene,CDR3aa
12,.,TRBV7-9,CASSLGATEAFF
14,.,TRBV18,CASSPLGENTEAFF
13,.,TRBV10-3,CAISERGYETQYF
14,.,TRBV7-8,CASRRTASSYEQYF
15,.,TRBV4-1,CASSQGQGLSLVAFF
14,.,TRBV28,CASSLRNLNQPQHF
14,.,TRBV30,CAWSVRGGTGELFF
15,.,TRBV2,CASSGRDILNTEAFF
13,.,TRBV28,CASGRSSTYEQYF
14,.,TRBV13,CASSRPTVNTEAFF
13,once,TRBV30,CAWKAAGGYEQYF
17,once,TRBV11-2,CASSSRRPGASTGELFF
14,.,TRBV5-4,CASSLPKQGGEQFF
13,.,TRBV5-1,CASSHGAGEGYTF
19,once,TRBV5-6,CASSHPRLAGSSSTDTQYF
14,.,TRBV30,CAWDPGLINSPLHF
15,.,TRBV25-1,CASSGWTSGLETQYF
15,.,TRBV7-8,CASSGGQGGNQPQHF
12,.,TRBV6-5,CASRDSTDTQYF
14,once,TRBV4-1,CASSQDRPGWEQYF
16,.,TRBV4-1,CASSPTSGGAIYEQYF
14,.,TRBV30,CAWSLGGGQETQYF
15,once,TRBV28,CASSFRGPLRTEAFF
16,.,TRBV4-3,CASSREGPGSPGELFF
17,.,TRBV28,CASKTTGTLYSNQPQHF
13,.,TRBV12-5,CASGLKENTEAFF
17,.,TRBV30,CAWSVYWSGRVSYEQYF
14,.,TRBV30,CAWITDSGANVLTF
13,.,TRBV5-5,CASSLQEVTEAFF
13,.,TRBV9,CASSVGWYTEAFF
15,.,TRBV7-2,CASSLQAGGLNEQFF
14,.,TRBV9,CASSVQGVLSEQFF
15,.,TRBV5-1,CASSLGSGMGNEQFF
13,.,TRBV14,CASSQVYVGGAFF
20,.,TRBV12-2,CASRLTTGGLVGCPQETQYF
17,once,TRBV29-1,CSVETSGRARSYNEQFF
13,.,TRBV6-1,CASNQGRNTEAFF
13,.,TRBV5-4,CASSPRSHYGYTF
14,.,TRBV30,CAWIRPHRNTEAFF
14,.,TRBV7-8,CASSLARGQEKLFF
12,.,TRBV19,CASSMGHQPQHF
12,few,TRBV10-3,CAISFSLGGYTF
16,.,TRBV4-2,CASSQVSLTGDEKLFF
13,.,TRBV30,CAWSRAGDTEAFF
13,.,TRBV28,CASSLTGPYEQYF
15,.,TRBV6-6,CASNRQARMNTEAFF
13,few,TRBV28,CASSLIRGDGYTF
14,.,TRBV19,CASGTALAKNIQYF
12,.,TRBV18,CASSLAFTEAFF
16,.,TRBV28,CASSSQLAGGPYEQYF
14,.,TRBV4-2,CASSPPSVLGEQYF
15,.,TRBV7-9,CASSDRQGLEETQYF
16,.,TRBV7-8,CASSSQWGGLSYGYTF